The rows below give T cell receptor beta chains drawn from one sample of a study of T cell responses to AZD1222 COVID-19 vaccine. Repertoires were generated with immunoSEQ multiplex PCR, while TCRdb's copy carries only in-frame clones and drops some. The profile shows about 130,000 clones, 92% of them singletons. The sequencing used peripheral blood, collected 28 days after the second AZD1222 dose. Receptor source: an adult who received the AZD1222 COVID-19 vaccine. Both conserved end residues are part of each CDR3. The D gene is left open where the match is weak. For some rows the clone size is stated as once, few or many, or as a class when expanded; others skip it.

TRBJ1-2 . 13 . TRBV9 TGTGCCAGCAGCGTAGACACAGGTTATGGCTACACCTTC CASSVDTGYGYTF
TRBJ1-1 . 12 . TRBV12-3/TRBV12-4 TGTGCCAGCAGTTTAAGGGAAACTGAAGCTTTCTTT CASSLRETEAFF
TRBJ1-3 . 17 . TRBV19 TGTGCCAGTAGTATCCCCGGGACGGGGCTCTCTGGAAACACCATATATTTT CASSIPGTGLSGNTIYF
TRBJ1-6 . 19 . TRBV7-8 TGTGCCAGCAGCTTAGCAGCAGGGGACCCTAGACCGCTTAATTCACCCCTCCACTTT CASSLAAGDPRPLNSPLHF
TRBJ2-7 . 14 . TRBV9 TGTGCCAGCAGCGTAGCACTAGCTCCCTACGAGCAGTACTTC CASSVALAPYEQYF
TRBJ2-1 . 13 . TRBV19 TGTGCCAGTAGTATGGTGCCAGCCGGTGAGCAGTTCTTC CASSMVPAGEQFF
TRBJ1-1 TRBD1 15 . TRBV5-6 TGTGCCAGCAGCTTGGAGGGACAGGGCGTCACTGAAGCTTTCTTT CASSLEGQGVTEAFF
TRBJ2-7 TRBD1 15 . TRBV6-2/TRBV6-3 TGTGCCAGCAGTTACGGGACAGCGAGCTCCTACGAGCAGTACTTC CASSYGTASSYEQYF
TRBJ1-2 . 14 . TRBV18 TGTGCCAGCTCACCACCGCAACAGGGAAATGGCTACACCTTC CASSPPQQGNGYTF
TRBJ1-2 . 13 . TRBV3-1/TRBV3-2 TGTGCCAGCAGCCTAGACAGTTTCTATGGCTACACCTTC CASSLDSFYGYTF
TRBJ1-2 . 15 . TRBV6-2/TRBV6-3 TGTGCCAGCAGTTCCCTCCGGGAGGATAACTATGGCTACACCTTC CASSSLREDNYGYTF
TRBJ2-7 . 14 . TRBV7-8 TGTGCCAGCAGCTTAGGCAGGGAAATTTTGTGGCAGTACTTC CASSLGREILWQYF
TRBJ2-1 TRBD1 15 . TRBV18 TGTGCCAGCTCGTCGGACAGGGGGCTCCACAATGAGCAGTTCTTC CASSSDRGLHNEQFF
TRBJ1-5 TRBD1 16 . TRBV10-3 TGTGCCATCAGTGAAACCAGGGGGCTGAGCAATCAGCCCCAGCATTTT CAISETRGLSNQPQHF
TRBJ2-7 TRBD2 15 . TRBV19 TGTGCCAGTAGTACTAGGACTAGCGGGTTGTACGAGCAGTACTTC CASSTRTSGLYEQYF
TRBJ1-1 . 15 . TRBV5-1 TGCGCCAGCAGCTATGAACTGGGAATGAACACTGAAGCTTTCTTT CASSYELGMNTEAFF
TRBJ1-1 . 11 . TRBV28 TGTGCCAGCGGATTACAGGGTGAAGCTTTCTTT CASGLQGEAFF
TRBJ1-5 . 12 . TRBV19 TGTGCCAGTAGTATCAGCGCGGGCCAGCAGCATTTT CASSISAGQQHF
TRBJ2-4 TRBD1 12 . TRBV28 TGTGCCGTCAGGGGGCGCAGAAACATTCAGTACTTC CAVRGRRNIQYF
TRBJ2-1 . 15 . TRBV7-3 TGTGCCAGCAGCTTAACGAGAGAAACCTACAATGAGCAGTTCTTC CASSLTRETYNEQFF
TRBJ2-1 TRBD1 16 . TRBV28 TGTGCCAGCAGTTTACACGGGACAGGTAACTACAATGAGCAGTTCTTC CASSLHGTGNYNEQFF
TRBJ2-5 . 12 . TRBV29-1 TGCAGCGTTGAAAATGGCGAAGAGACCCAGTACTTC CSVENGEETQYF
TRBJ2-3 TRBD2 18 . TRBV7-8 TGTGCCAGCAGCTTAGTCGGGGCGGGAGGGCCGGAATCAGATACGCAGTATTTT CASSLVGAGGPESDTQYF
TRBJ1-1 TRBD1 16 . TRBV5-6 TGTGCCAGCAGCTTATCCAGGGGGCTGAGGGGCGTTGAAGCTTTCTTT CASSLSRGLRGVEAFF
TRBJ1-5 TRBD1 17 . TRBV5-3 TGTGCCAGAAGTCACCGGGACAGGGAAATCGGCAATCAGCCCCAGCATTTT CARSHRDREIGNQPQHF
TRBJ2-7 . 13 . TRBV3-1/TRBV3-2 TGTGCCAGCAGCCAAGACCACTTCTACGAGCAGTACTTC CASSQDHFYEQYF
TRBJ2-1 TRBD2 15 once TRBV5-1 TGCGCCAGCAGCCTCGGACTAGCGGAGAGCAATGAGCAGTTCTTC CASSLGLAESNEQFF
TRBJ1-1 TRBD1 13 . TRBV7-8 TGTGCCAGCAGCTTAGCCGGCAGGGGGCAAGCTTTCTTT CASSLAGRGQAFF
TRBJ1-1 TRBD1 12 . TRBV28 TGTGCCAGCAGTTTATGGGACAGGGGAGCTTTCTTT CASSLWDRGAFF
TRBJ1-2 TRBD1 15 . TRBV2 TGTGCCAGCACCCTCCTCATGGACAGGGAGGATGGCTACACCTTC CASTLLMDREDGYTF
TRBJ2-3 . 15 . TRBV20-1 TGCAGTGCCAGTGGGGCGGCGACTAGCACAGATACGCAGTATTTT CSASGAATSTDTQYF
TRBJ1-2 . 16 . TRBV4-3 TGCGCCAGCAGCCAATCCGGGCCCGGAAGGCGCTATGGCTACACCTTC CASSQSGPGRRYGYTF
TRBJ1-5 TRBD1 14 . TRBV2 TGTGCCAGCAGTGCTGACAGGGGGTATCAGCCCCAGCATTTT CASSADRGYQPQHF
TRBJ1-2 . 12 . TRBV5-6 TGTGCCAGCAGCTTCCGTCCCTATGGCTACACCTTC CASSFRPYGYTF
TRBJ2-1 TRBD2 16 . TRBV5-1 TGCGCCAGCAGCACTTCCGGGACTAGCCCTACTAATGAGCAGTTCTTC CASSTSGTSPTNEQFF
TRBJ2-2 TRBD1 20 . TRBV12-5 TGTGCTAGTGGTTCCCAACTCAGGGGGCTTCGAGAATCGAACACCGGGGAGCTGTTTTTT CASGSQLRGLRESNTGELFF
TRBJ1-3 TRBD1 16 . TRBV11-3 TGTGCCAGCAGCTTAGGAGGGGGCGCGCGTAAAAACACCATATATTTT CASSLGGGARKNTIYF
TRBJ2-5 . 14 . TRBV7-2 TGTGCCAGCAGCCAGGGGCAGGGTGGCGAGACCCAGTACTTC CASSQGQGGETQYF
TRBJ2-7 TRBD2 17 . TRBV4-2 TGTGCCAGCAGCCAAGATGCGCTAGCGGGCGCCCGGAGGGAGCAGTACTTC CASSQDALAGARREQYF
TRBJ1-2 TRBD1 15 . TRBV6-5 TGTGCCAGCAGCAGAAGTGAAGGGGGCTTTTATGGCTACACCTTC CASSRSEGGFYGYTF
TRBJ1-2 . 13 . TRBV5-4 TGTGCCAGCAGCCACGGGGACGAATACGGCTACACCTTC CASSHGDEYGYTF
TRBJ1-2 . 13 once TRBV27 TGTGCCAGCAGTCCGAGGACAAACTATGGCTACACCTTC CASSPRTNYGYTF
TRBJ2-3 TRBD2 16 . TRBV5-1 TGCGCCAGCAGCTTGGTTGCTAGCGGGGGCACAGATACGCAGTATTTT CASSLVASGGTDTQYF
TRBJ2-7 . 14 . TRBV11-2 TGTGCCAGCAGCTCGAATGCGGGGGCGAGCGAGCAGTACTTC CASSSNAGASEQYF